These T cell receptor beta chains were read from a single sample in a study of blood T cell repertoires in COVID-19. Sequenced by immunoSEQ multiplex PCR; TCRdb stores in-frame clones only, minus some. The sample includes roughly 72,000 clones, under 90% of them seen just once. The sequenced sample was peripheral blood. These receptors all come from a human donor in a cohort sampled during active COVID-19. The CDR3 runs from the conserved cysteine through the conserved F or W. The D gene is left open where the match is weak. For some rows the clone size is stated as once, few or many, or as a class when expanded; others skip it.

D gene	V gene	J gene	clone size	CDR3 DNA	CDR3 protein
.	TRBV5-4	TRBJ2-1	few	TGTGCCAGCAGCTTGGAAGGCGGATACTCGACGAATGAGCAGTTCTTC	CASSLEGGYSTNEQFF
.	TRBV2	TRBJ1-2	few	TGTGCCACAAGACGAGATAACGGAGACTATGGCTACACCTTC	CATRRDNGDYGYTF
TRBD2	TRBV6-1	TRBJ2-7	few	TGTGCCAGCAGTGAAGAGCAGCGGGATGCCTACGAGCAGTACTTC	CASSEEQRDAYEQYF
TRBD2	TRBV12-3/TRBV12-4	TRBJ2-1	.	TGTGCCAGCAGTATACTAGCGGGGGGGCCGGCGGTCTTC	CASSILAGGPAVF
TRBD1	TRBV19	TRBJ1-6	.	TGTGCCAGTGCAGACAGGGGGAAGAATTCACCCCTCCACTTT	CASADRGKNSPLHF
.	TRBV19	TRBJ2-7	.	TGTGCCAGTAGTACGACACAGGGATCGTCAGAGCAGTACTTC	CASSTTQGSSEQYF
.	TRBV11-2	TRBJ1-6	.	TGTGCCAGCATCCTAGGCCCAGGGGCGGTAAATTCACCCCTCCACTTT	CASILGPGAVNSPLHF
TRBD2	TRBV19	TRBJ2-5	.	TGTGCCAGTAGTCAAAGCGGGAGGGAGACCCAGTACTTC	CASSQSGRETQYF
TRBD1	TRBV5-6	TRBJ2-7	.	TGTGCCAGCAGCCCCGGGCAGGGGGTACTCTACGAGCAGTACTTC	CASSPGQGVLYEQYF
.	TRBV9	TRBJ1-1	.	TGTGCCAGCAGCGTAGATTACAGGGCGAACACTGAAGCTTTCTTT	CASSVDYRANTEAFF
.	TRBV3-1/TRBV3-2	TRBJ2-4	.	TGTGCCAGCAGCCAACCGTACAGGAAAAACATTCAGTACTTC	CASSQPYRKNIQYF
TRBD2	TRBV11-2	TRBJ2-4	.	TGTGCCAGCAGCTTAGTAGCGGGGGGGCTAGCCAAAAACATTCAGTACTTC	CASSLVAGGLAKNIQYF
.	TRBV27	TRBJ2-7	.	TGTGCCAGCAGAAACCCTGGGGGGGGCGTGGACGAGCAGTACTTC	CASRNPGGGVDEQYF
TRBD1	TRBV3-1/TRBV3-2	TRBJ1-1	.	TGTGCTCTGGACAGGGTGGACACTGAAGCTTTCTTT	CALDRVDTEAFF
TRBD2	TRBV28	TRBJ2-7	.	TGTGCCAGCAGTTCCTTGGTGGGCGGGAGAGGGTACGAGCAGTACTTC	CASSSLVGGRGYEQYF
.	TRBV5-4	TRBJ2-7	.	TGTGCCAGCAGCGCAGGCGGGACCTCCTACGAGCAGTACTTC	CASSAGGTSYEQYF
TRBD1	TRBV7-9	TRBJ1-1	.	TGTGCCAGCAGCTCGGGACAGGCCAACACTGAAGCTTTCTTT	CASSSGQANTEAFF
TRBD2	TRBV6-6	TRBJ2-1	.	TGTGCCAGCAGTCGTTCGCCGGGACTAGCTGTAGACAGTGAGCAGTTCTTC	CASSRSPGLAVDSEQFF
TRBD2	TRBV4-1	TRBJ2-5	.	TGCGCCAGCAGCCAGGAGGGGAGGGAAGAGACCCAGTACTTC	CASSQEGREETQYF
.	TRBV12-3/TRBV12-4	TRBJ2-7	.	TGTGCCAGCAGCGCAGACTGGGCCTACGAGCAGTACTTC	CASSADWAYEQYF
TRBD1	TRBV2	TRBJ1-2	.	TGTGCCAGCAGTCCCGACAGGGAGTATGGCTACACCTTC	CASSPDREYGYTF
TRBD2	TRBV14	TRBJ2-1	.	TGTGCCAGCAGCCAAGGTTCCGCTAGCGGGAGGACAAAGCAGTTCTTC	CASSQGSASGRTKQFF
TRBD2	TRBV5-4	TRBJ2-1	.	TGTGCCAGCAGCTTGACTAGCGGGGGAGGCTCCTACAATGAGCAGTTCTTC	CASSLTSGGGSYNEQFF
TRBD1	TRBV12-5	TRBJ1-1	.	TGTGCTAGTGGTTTGGGGCACTCGACCGGGACAGGGTTGTTCACTGAAGCTTTCTTT	CASGLGHSTGTGLFTEAFF
.	TRBV6-5	TRBJ2-7	.	TGTGCCAGCAGCGTCGGGGGGCTAGTATACGAGCAGTACTTC	CASSVGGLVYEQYF
.	TRBV12-3/TRBV12-4	TRBJ2-5	.	TGTGCCAGCTTTACCCAGGGTTCAGAGACCCAGTACTTC	CASFTQGSETQYF
.	TRBV19	TRBJ2-3	.	TGTGCCAGTACCCCAACCCACAGAACTCTCACAGATACGCAGTATTTT	CASTPTHRTLTDTQYF
TRBD1	TRBV24-1	TRBJ2-1	.	TGTGCCACCAGTGAACAGGGGGTTTACAATGAGCAGTTCTTC	CATSEQGVYNEQFF
TRBD2	TRBV5-6	TRBJ2-3	once	TGTGCCAGCAGGCAGGGACTAGCGCAACCGAAGGGCCCAGATACGCAGTATTTT	CASRQGLAQPKGPDTQYF
TRBD1	TRBV11-2	TRBJ1-5	.	TGTGCCAGCAGCTTGGGACAGGGGGCGCGGGGTCAGCCCCAGCATTTT	CASSLGQGARGQPQHF
TRBD2	TRBV6-5	TRBJ2-3	.	TGTGCCAGCAGCCGACTAGCGGGAATAGATACGCAGTATTTT	CASSRLAGIDTQYF
TRBD1	TRBV2	TRBJ2-3	.	TGTGCCAGCAGTGGGACAGGTGCAACCACAGATACGCAGTATTTT	CASSGTGATTDTQYF
TRBD2	TRBV18	TRBJ2-7	.	TGTGCCAGCTCACCACCGAGCGGGGGTTTCTACGAGCAGTACTTC	CASSPPSGGFYEQYF
.	TRBV5-6	TRBJ2-7	once	TGTGCCAGCCTACCAGGCGGCAGGGCCTACGAGCAGTACTTC	CASLPGGRAYEQYF
.	TRBV18	TRBJ1-5	.	TGTGCCAGCTCGACCGGACCTCGAACGACGGCTAGGGGAACTCAGCCCCAGCATTTT	CASSTGPRTTARGTQPQHF
.	TRBV7-2	TRBJ2-5	.	TGTGCCAGCAGCCCGACGGACAGCCAAGAGACCCAGTACTTC	CASSPTDSQETQYF
TRBD2	TRBV19	TRBJ2-7	.	TGTGCCAGTAGTATCTTAGCGGGGGGTTCCTACGAGCAGTACTTC	CASSILAGGSYEQYF
.	TRBV19	TRBJ1-5	.	TGTGCCAGTAGTGTTGGCCTCGTGGGCAGCAATCAGCCCCAGCATTTT	CASSVGLVGSNQPQHF
TRBD1	TRBV24-1	TRBJ2-3	.	TGTGCCACCAGTGACCGGACAGGGGTTCCAGATACGCAGTATTTT	CATSDRTGVPDTQYF
TRBD1	TRBV29-1	TRBJ2-6	.	TGCAGCGTTGAAGACCATCAGGGGGCAGGGGCCAACGTCCTGACTTTC	CSVEDHQGAGANVLTF
TRBD1	TRBV5-1	TRBJ1-4	.	TGCGCCAGCAGCTCAAGTGGGACAGCAACTAATGAAAAACTGTTTTTT	CASSSSGTATNEKLFF
.	TRBV4-1	TRBJ2-2	.	TGCGCCAGCAGCCAAGATCCAGCCGGGGAGCTGTTTTTT	CASSQDPAGELFF
.	TRBV12-3/TRBV12-4	TRBJ2-7	.	TGTGCCAGCGGAGGAGACTTAAGTTACGAGCAGTACTTC	CASGGDLSYEQYF
TRBD2	TRBV4-3	TRBJ2-1	.	TGCGCCAGCAGCCAAGATCATAGCGGGGGGTACTGGAATGAGCAGTTCTTC	CASSQDHSGGYWNEQFF
.	TRBV5-1	TRBJ2-3	.	TGCGCCAGCAGCTTAGGAGCCGATACGCAGTATTTT	CASSLGADTQYF
.	TRBV5-8	TRBJ2-7	few	TGTGCCAGCAGCTTGGTTGAGTCCGGGACTCAAAGCTCCTACGAGCAGTACTTC	CASSLVESGTQSSYEQYF
TRBD1	TRBV4-1	TRBJ1-1	.	TGCGCCAGCAGCCAAGACCCCCCTGAGGGGGCGCGCACTGAAGCTTTCTTT	CASSQDPPEGARTEAFF
TRBD2	TRBV5-4	TRBJ2-3	.	TGTGCCAGCAGCCAGACTAGCGGGAGTGCAGATACGCAGTATTTT	CASSQTSGSADTQYF
.	TRBV6-1	TRBJ1-5	.	TGTGCCAGCAGTGAGCAGGGGAGGGTCAATCAGCCCCAGCATTTT	CASSEQGRVNQPQHF
.	TRBV4-1	TRBJ2-2	few	TGCGCCAGCAGCCAGGGCGACGGGGAGCTGTTTTTT	CASSQGDGELFF
TRBD2	TRBV19	TRBJ2-1	few	TGTGCCAGCAGCCTAGACCCCCCCGGGACTAGTGTCCATGAGCAGTTCTTC	CASSLDPPGTSVHEQFF
TRBD2	TRBV7-2	TRBJ2-7	.	TGTGCCAGCAGCTTCGTGGGAGGGATTTCCTACGAGCAGTACTTC	CASSFVGGISYEQYF